A selection of T cell receptor beta chains follows, all from one sample in a study of persistence of HIV-infected CD4 T cells. These receptors are not linked to any known antigen. Here immunoSEQ multiplex PCR was the method, and the copy in TCRdb shows in-frame clones only, minus some. The sample lists 30,000 to 35,000 clones; 75% to 85% were seen once. Sequences were derived from CD4+ T cells sorted from PBMCs after approximately 20-hour stimulation, sampled from a patient who received antiretroviral therapy. The origin of the receptors is an adult woman with HIV who was CMV-seropositive. Each CDR3 is given with its conserved first and last residue. D genes are given only for firm matches. The size of a clone is reported for some rows only, either as once, few or many, or as a class for expanded clones.

D gene	clone size	J gene	V gene	CDR3 protein	CDR3 DNA
.	.	TRBJ2-7	TRBV6-2/TRBV6-3	CASSYYRLSERTRYEQYF	TGTGCCAGCAGTTACTACCGTCTGAGCGAGCGGACCAGGTACGAGCAGTACTTC
.	few	TRBJ1-1	TRBV19	CASSILGGLGTEAFF	TGTGCCAGTAGTATCCTTGGAGGGTTGGGGACTGAAGCTTTCTTT
TRBD2	.	TRBJ2-1	TRBV7-3	CASSQSGANPYNEQFF	TGTGCCAGCAGCCAAAGCGGGGCTAACCCATACAATGAGCAGTTCTTC
.	.	TRBJ2-7	TRBV29-1	CSVEDGSYEQYF	TGCAGCGTTGAAGATGGATCCTACGAGCAGTACTTC
.	.	TRBJ1-1	TRBV20-1	CSASGGGTFF	TGCAGTGCCTCGGGCGGGGGTACTTTCTTT
.	.	TRBJ1-4	TRBV4-3	CASSPSGPSEKLFF	TGCGCCAGCAGTCCCTCGGGACCTTCAGAAAAACTGTTTTTT
TRBD2	.	TRBJ2-1	TRBV2	CATPGLATVNEQFF	TGTGCCACTCCGGGACTAGCGACAGTGAATGAGCAGTTCTTC
TRBD2	.	TRBJ2-5	TRBV9	CASSPRTSGGAYQETQYF	TGTGCCAGCAGCCCCCGGACTAGCGGGGGGGCGTACCAAGAGACCCAGTACTTC
TRBD1	.	TRBJ2-7	TRBV6-5	CASSRDRHYEQYF	TGTGCCAGCAGTAGGGACAGACACTACGAGCAGTACTTC
TRBD1	.	TRBJ2-2	TRBV19	CASKVGTGYSGELFF	TGTGCCAGTAAAGTCGGGACAGGGTATTCCGGGGAGCTGTTTTTT
TRBD1	.	TRBJ1-2	TRBV27	CASSLRTGDYGYTF	TGTGCCAGCAGTTTACGGACAGGGGACTATGGCTACACCTTC
.	.	TRBJ2-7	TRBV5-1	CASSLESGFSYEQYF	TGCGCCAGCAGCTTGGAGTCAGGTTTCTCCTACGAGCAGTACTTC
.	.	TRBJ1-5	TRBV15	CATSRQGNQPQHF	TGTGCCACCAGCAGGCAGGGCAATCAGCCCCAGCATTTT
.	.	TRBJ2-7	TRBV24-1	CATSDPTQGFYEQYF	TGTGCCACCAGTGACCCTACTCAGGGGTTCTACGAGCAGTACTTC
.	.	TRBJ2-5	TRBV7-6	CASTKRMNQETQYF	TGTGCCAGCACGAAGCGGATGAACCAAGAGACCCAGTACTTC
.	once	TRBJ2-3	TRBV30	CAWSVSSAGGTQYF	TGTGCCTGGAGTGTAAGTAGCGCCGGAGGCACGCAGTATTTT
.	.	TRBJ1-1	TRBV2	CASSFGGLNTEAFF	TGTGCCAGCAGTTTTGGGGGCCTGAACACTGAAGCTTTCTTT
.	.	TRBJ1-4	TRBV2	CASSDGGKVNEKLFF	TGTGCCAGCAGTGACGGGGGGAAGGTTAATGAAAAACTGTTTTTT
TRBD1	.	TRBJ2-7	TRBV28	CASSHRDRRPKQYF	TGTGCCAGCAGTCACCGGGACAGGCGCCCGAAGCAGTACTTC
.	.	TRBJ2-3	TRBV14	CASSPFDSTDTQYF	TGTGCCAGCAGCCCATTCGACAGCACAGATACGCAGTATTTT
TRBD1	.	TRBJ1-3	TRBV18	CASSSTGGYGNTIYF	TGTGCCAGCTCATCGACAGGGGGCTATGGAAACACCATATATTTT
.	.	TRBJ1-3	TRBV18	CASSQSRSGNTIYF	TGTGCCAGCTCACAGAGCCGCTCTGGAAACACCATATATTTT
.	.	TRBJ2-7	TRBV2	CASSENVQVYEQYF	TGTGCCAGCAGTGAAAACGTTCAGGTTTACGAGCAGTACTTC
TRBD2	.	TRBJ2-2	TRBV7-2	CASSISGANTGELFF	TGTGCCAGCAGCATTAGCGGGGCGAACACCGGGGAGCTGTTTTTT
.	.	TRBJ1-2	TRBV12-3/TRBV12-4	CASRRVGGYGYTF	TGTGCCAGCAGGAGGGTAGGGGGCTATGGCTACACCTTC
.	.	TRBJ2-1	TRBV6-5	CASKGPGLGGNEQFF	TGTGCCAGCAAGGGACCGGGACTTGGAGGCAATGAGCAGTTCTTC
TRBD1	.	TRBJ2-7	TRBV7-8	CASSPRTGRFGYEQYF	TGTGCCAGCAGCCCCCGGACAGGGCGTTTCGGATACGAGCAGTACTTC
.	.	TRBJ2-5	TRBV2	CASRAGTQETQYF	TGTGCCAGCAGGGCCGGGACACAAGAGACCCAGTACTTC
TRBD1	.	TRBJ2-3	TRBV5-1	CASSSGQGISTDTQYF	TGCGCCAGCAGCTCAGGACAGGGGATTAGCACAGATACGCAGTATTTT
.	.	TRBJ1-4	TRBV15	CATSRGYWDEKLFF	TGTGCCACCAGCAGAGGGTACTGGGATGAAAAACTGTTTTTT
TRBD1	.	TRBJ2-5	TRBV5-4	CASSDFRGLKTQYF	TGTGCCAGCAGCGACTTCAGGGGGCTGAAGACCCAGTACTTC
TRBD1	.	TRBJ2-5	TRBV10-1	CASSRPQGEETQYF	TGCGCCAGCAGTCGACCACAGGGGGAAGAGACCCAGTACTTC
.	.	TRBJ1-1	TRBV4-1	CASSKGPERLNTEAFF	TGCGCCAGCAGCAAGGGACCGGAGAGGCTGAACACTGAAGCTTTCTTT
.	.	TRBJ2-1	TRBV5-1	CASTLPGAPYNEQFF	TGCGCCAGCACCCTCCCGGGAGCGCCCTACAATGAGCAGTTCTTC
.	.	TRBJ2-4	TRBV15	CATSMGSGKNIQYF	TGTGCCACCAGCATGGGGTCTGGCAAAAACATTCAGTACTTC
.	.	TRBJ1-2	TRBV21-1	CASRNGQEIYGYTF	TGTGCCAGCAGGAACGGACAGGAAATATATGGCTACACCTTC
TRBD1	.	TRBJ2-2	TRBV5-1	CASSGGQGYTGELFF	TGCGCCAGCAGCGGCGGACAGGGGTACACCGGGGAGCTGTTTTTT
.	.	TRBJ2-1	TRBV7-2	CASVKVPGPYNEQFF	TGTGCCTCAGTTAAGGTCCCGGGACCCTACAATGAGCAGTTCTTC
TRBD1	.	TRBJ1-6	TRBV28	CASSPQGTGFNSPLHF	TGTGCCAGCAGTCCTCAGGGGACAGGGTTCAATTCACCCCTCCACTTT